The rows below give T cell receptor beta chains drawn from one sample of a study of cytomegalovirus exposure and HLA in healthy donors. Sequenced by immunoSEQ multiplex PCR; TCRdb stores in-frame clones only, minus some. This sample has some 110,000 clones; about 80% occur once, and the top ten carry over 4.5%. The sample consisted of PBMCs. The receptors come from a young woman in good health and CMV-seropositive. Both conserved end residues are part of each CDR3. Each record gives: V gene, clone size, D gene, J gene, CDR3 protein, CDR3 DNA. The D gene is left open where the match is weak. For some rows the clone size is stated as once, few or many, or as a class when expanded; others skip it.

v_gene: TRBV5-8; abundance: NA; d_gene: NA; j_gene: TRBJ2-3; CDR3aa: CASSYGQFTDTQYF; CDR3nt: TGTGCCAGCAGCTACGGACAGTTCACAGATACGCAGTATTTT
v_gene: TRBV5-1; abundance: few; d_gene: TRBD2; j_gene: TRBJ2-3; CDR3aa: CASSRARGAGDGADTQYF; CDR3nt: TGCGCCAGCAGCCGCGCCCGGGGAGCGGGAGATGGTGCAGATACGCAGTATTTT
v_gene: TRBV7-2; abundance: NA; d_gene: TRBD2; j_gene: TRBJ2-3; CDR3aa: CASSLGPLAGGMDTQYF; CDR3nt: TGTGCCAGCAGCTTAGGACCTTTAGCGGGAGGAATGGATACGCAGTATTTT
v_gene: TRBV19; abundance: NA; d_gene: NA; j_gene: TRBJ2-7; CDR3aa: CATQERLAAQGEQYF; CDR3nt: TGTGCCACCCAAGAACGGCTAGCGGCCCAGGGGGAGCAGTACTTC
v_gene: TRBV6-5; abundance: NA; d_gene: NA; j_gene: TRBJ2-5; CDR3aa: CASSYAETQYF; CDR3nt: TGTGCCAGCAGTTATGCGGAGACCCAGTACTTC
v_gene: TRBV6-1; abundance: few; d_gene: NA; j_gene: TRBJ2-7; CDR3aa: CASSALVVVAYEQYF; CDR3nt: TGTGCCAGCAGTGCCCTGGTAGTGGTAGCCTACGAGCAGTACTTC
v_gene: TRBV30; abundance: few; d_gene: NA; j_gene: TRBJ2-5; CDR3aa: CAWSPMSETQYF; CDR3nt: TGTGCCTGGAGTCCAATGAGCGAGACCCAGTACTTC
v_gene: TRBV11-3; abundance: few; d_gene: NA; j_gene: TRBJ2-7; CDR3aa: CASSLDGQGYEQYF; CDR3nt: TGTGCCAGCAGCTTAGATGGCCAGGGCTACGAGCAGTACTTC
v_gene: TRBV27; abundance: NA; d_gene: TRBD2; j_gene: TRBJ2-7; CDR3aa: CASSSRRLAVSYEQYF; CDR3nt: TGTGCCAGCAGTTCCCGAAGACTAGCGGTCTCCTACGAGCAGTACTTC
v_gene: TRBV9; abundance: NA; d_gene: TRBD2; j_gene: TRBJ2-1; CDR3aa: CASSDGTRGNEQFF; CDR3nt: TGTGCCAGCAGCGACGGGACTAGGGGTAATGAGCAGTTCTTC
v_gene: TRBV28; abundance: NA; d_gene: NA; j_gene: TRBJ2-1; CDR3aa: CASSLGGNEQFF; CDR3nt: TGTGCCAGCAGTTTAGGGGGGAATGAGCAGTTCTTC
v_gene: TRBV19; abundance: few; d_gene: NA; j_gene: TRBJ2-2; CDR3aa: CASSMLQGHTGELFF; CDR3nt: TGTGCCAGTAGTATGCTGCAGGGTCACACCGGGGAGCTGTTTTTT
v_gene: TRBV6-1; abundance: once; d_gene: NA; j_gene: TRBJ2-3; CDR3aa: CASRELVGYTDTQYF; CDR3nt: TGTGCCAGCCGGGAACTAGTGGGGTACACAGATACGCAGTATTTT
v_gene: TRBV7-7; abundance: NA; d_gene: NA; j_gene: TRBJ2-5; CDR3aa: CASSGETGTQYF; CDR3nt: TGTGCTAGCAGTGGAGAGACGGGGACCCAGTACTTC
v_gene: TRBV6-5; abundance: NA; d_gene: TRBD1; j_gene: TRBJ2-5; CDR3aa: CASSYAPTGEETQYF; CDR3nt: TGTGCCAGCAGTTACGCCCCGACAGGGGAAGAGACCCAGTACTTC
v_gene: TRBV2; abundance: NA; d_gene: NA; j_gene: TRBJ2-4; CDR3aa: CASSEARHLAKNIQYF; CDR3nt: TGTGCCAGCAGTGAAGCCCGACATCTAGCCAAAAACATTCAGTACTTC
v_gene: TRBV5-1; abundance: NA; d_gene: TRBD1; j_gene: TRBJ1-2; CDR3aa: CASSLVGQGMPMGYTF; CDR3nt: TGCGCCAGCAGCTTGGTAGGACAGGGCATGCCGATGGGCTACACCTTC
v_gene: TRBV27; abundance: NA; d_gene: TRBD1; j_gene: TRBJ2-1; CDR3aa: CASSAYLGQGNNEQFF; CDR3nt: TGTGCCAGCAGTGCCTACCTGGGACAGGGTAACAATGAGCAGTTCTTC
v_gene: TRBV5-8; abundance: NA; d_gene: NA; j_gene: TRBJ1-2; CDR3aa: CASSLEQGGAGYTF; CDR3nt: TGTGCCAGCAGCTTGGAGCAGGGCGGCGCGGGCTACACCTTC
v_gene: TRBV30; abundance: NA; d_gene: TRBD1; j_gene: TRBJ1-5; CDR3aa: CAWSEQGGQPQHF; CDR3nt: TGTGCCTGGAGTGAACAGGGGGGCCAGCCCCAGCATTTT
v_gene: TRBV7-6; abundance: once; d_gene: NA; j_gene: TRBJ1-1; CDR3aa: CASSFRGHVDVGTEAFF; CDR3nt: TGTGCCAGCAGCTTTAGAGGACACGTGGACGTTGGGACTGAAGCTTTCTTT
v_gene: TRBV27; abundance: NA; d_gene: NA; j_gene: TRBJ1-5; CDR3aa: CASSLESYSNQPQHF; CDR3nt: TGTGCCAGCAGTTTAGAGTCGTATAGCAATCAGCCCCAGCATTTT
v_gene: TRBV28; abundance: few; d_gene: TRBD1; j_gene: TRBJ1-6; CDR3aa: CASRFGTGNSPLHF; CDR3nt: TGTGCCAGCAGGTTTGGGACAGGGAATTCACCCCTCCACTTT
v_gene: TRBV28; abundance: NA; d_gene: TRBD2; j_gene: TRBJ2-5; CDR3aa: CASRSGSKTQYF; CDR3nt: TGTGCCAGCAGAAGCGGGAGTAAGACCCAGTACTTC
v_gene: TRBV28; abundance: NA; d_gene: NA; j_gene: TRBJ2-1; CDR3aa: CASSGGLGLNEQFF; CDR3nt: TGTGCCAGCAGTGGGGGGTTAGGACTCAATGAGCAGTTCTTC
v_gene: TRBV6-6; abundance: NA; d_gene: NA; j_gene: TRBJ1-6; CDR3aa: CASRDTTDNSPLHF; CDR3nt: TGTGCCAGCAGGGACACAACCGATAATTCACCCCTCCACTTT
v_gene: TRBV28; abundance: NA; d_gene: NA; j_gene: TRBJ1-2; CDR3aa: CASNSLGGSGYTF; CDR3nt: TGTGCCAGCAACTCCCTCGGGGGGTCTGGCTACACCTTC
v_gene: TRBV9; abundance: few; d_gene: NA; j_gene: TRBJ1-2; CDR3aa: CASSVAAAANYGYTF; CDR3nt: TGTGCCAGCAGCGTAGCGGCGGCGGCGAACTATGGCTACACCTTC
v_gene: TRBV5-6; abundance: NA; d_gene: TRBD1; j_gene: TRBJ2-7; CDR3aa: CASSFSGQGFYEQYF; CDR3nt: TGTGCCAGCAGCTTTTCGGGACAGGGATTCTACGAGCAGTACTTC
v_gene: TRBV7-8; abundance: NA; d_gene: TRBD1; j_gene: TRBJ1-1; CDR3aa: CASSQGPDRVNTEAFF; CDR3nt: TGTGCCAGCAGCCAAGGCCCGGACAGGGTGAACACTGAAGCTTTCTTT
v_gene: TRBV30; abundance: NA; d_gene: NA; j_gene: TRBJ1-1; CDR3aa: CAWSGRGGTEAFF; CDR3nt: TGTGCCTGGAGTGGCAGGGGCGGCACTGAAGCTTTCTTT
v_gene: TRBV6-5; abundance: NA; d_gene: NA; j_gene: TRBJ1-5; CDR3aa: CASSYKTASNQPQHF; CDR3nt: TGTGCCAGCAGTTACAAGACAGCTAGCAATCAGCCCCAGCATTTT
v_gene: TRBV2; abundance: NA; d_gene: NA; j_gene: TRBJ1-2; CDR3aa: CASSDPRQGHGYTF; CDR3nt: TGTGCCAGCAGTGATCCCCGGCAGGGTCATGGCTACACCTTC
v_gene: TRBV5-1; abundance: NA; d_gene: NA; j_gene: TRBJ2-5; CDR3aa: CASRDSSETQYF; CDR3nt: TGCGCCAGCAGGGATTCTAGCGAGACCCAGTACTTC
v_gene: TRBV14; abundance: NA; d_gene: NA; j_gene: TRBJ2-7; CDR3aa: CASSHQTYEQYF; CDR3nt: TGTGCCAGCAGCCACCAAACCTACGAGCAGTACTTC
v_gene: TRBV18; abundance: NA; d_gene: TRBD2; j_gene: TRBJ2-5; CDR3aa: CASSPPAGYQETQYF; CDR3nt: TGTGCCAGCTCACCACCAGCGGGGTACCAAGAGACCCAGTACTTC
v_gene: TRBV9; abundance: NA; d_gene: TRBD1; j_gene: TRBJ1-2; CDR3aa: CASSEGQDYTF; CDR3nt: TGTGCCAGCAGCGAAGGACAGGATTACACCTTC
v_gene: TRBV6-1; abundance: once; d_gene: NA; j_gene: TRBJ2-7; CDR3aa: CASRGLGYEQYF; CDR3nt: TGTGCCAGCAGAGGACTCGGCTACGAGCAGTACTTC
v_gene: TRBV9; abundance: NA; d_gene: TRBD2; j_gene: TRBJ2-1; CDR3aa: CASSPRVAGGDEQFF; CDR3nt: TGTGCCAGCAGCCCCCGGGTAGCGGGAGGCGATGAGCAGTTCTTC
v_gene: TRBV5-1; abundance: NA; d_gene: NA; j_gene: TRBJ2-1; CDR3aa: CASSVPGSHNEQFF; CDR3nt: TGCGCCAGCAGCGTCCCGGGAAGTCACAATGAGCAGTTCTTC